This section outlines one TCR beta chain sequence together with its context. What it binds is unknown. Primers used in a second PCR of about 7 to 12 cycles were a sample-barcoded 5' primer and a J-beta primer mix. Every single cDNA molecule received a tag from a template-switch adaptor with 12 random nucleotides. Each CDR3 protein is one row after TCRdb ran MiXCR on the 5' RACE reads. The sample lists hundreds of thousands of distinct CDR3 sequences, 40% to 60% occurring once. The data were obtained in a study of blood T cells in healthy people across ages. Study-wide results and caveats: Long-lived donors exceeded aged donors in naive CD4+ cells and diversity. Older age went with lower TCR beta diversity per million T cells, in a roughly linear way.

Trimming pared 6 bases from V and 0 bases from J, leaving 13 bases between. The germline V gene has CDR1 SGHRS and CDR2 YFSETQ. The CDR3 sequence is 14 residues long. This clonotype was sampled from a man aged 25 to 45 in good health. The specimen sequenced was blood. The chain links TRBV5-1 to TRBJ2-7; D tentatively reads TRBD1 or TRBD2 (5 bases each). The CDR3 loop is CASTDGTLSYEQYF. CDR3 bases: TGCGCCAGCACCGACGGGACCCTCTCCTACGAGCAGTACTTC.